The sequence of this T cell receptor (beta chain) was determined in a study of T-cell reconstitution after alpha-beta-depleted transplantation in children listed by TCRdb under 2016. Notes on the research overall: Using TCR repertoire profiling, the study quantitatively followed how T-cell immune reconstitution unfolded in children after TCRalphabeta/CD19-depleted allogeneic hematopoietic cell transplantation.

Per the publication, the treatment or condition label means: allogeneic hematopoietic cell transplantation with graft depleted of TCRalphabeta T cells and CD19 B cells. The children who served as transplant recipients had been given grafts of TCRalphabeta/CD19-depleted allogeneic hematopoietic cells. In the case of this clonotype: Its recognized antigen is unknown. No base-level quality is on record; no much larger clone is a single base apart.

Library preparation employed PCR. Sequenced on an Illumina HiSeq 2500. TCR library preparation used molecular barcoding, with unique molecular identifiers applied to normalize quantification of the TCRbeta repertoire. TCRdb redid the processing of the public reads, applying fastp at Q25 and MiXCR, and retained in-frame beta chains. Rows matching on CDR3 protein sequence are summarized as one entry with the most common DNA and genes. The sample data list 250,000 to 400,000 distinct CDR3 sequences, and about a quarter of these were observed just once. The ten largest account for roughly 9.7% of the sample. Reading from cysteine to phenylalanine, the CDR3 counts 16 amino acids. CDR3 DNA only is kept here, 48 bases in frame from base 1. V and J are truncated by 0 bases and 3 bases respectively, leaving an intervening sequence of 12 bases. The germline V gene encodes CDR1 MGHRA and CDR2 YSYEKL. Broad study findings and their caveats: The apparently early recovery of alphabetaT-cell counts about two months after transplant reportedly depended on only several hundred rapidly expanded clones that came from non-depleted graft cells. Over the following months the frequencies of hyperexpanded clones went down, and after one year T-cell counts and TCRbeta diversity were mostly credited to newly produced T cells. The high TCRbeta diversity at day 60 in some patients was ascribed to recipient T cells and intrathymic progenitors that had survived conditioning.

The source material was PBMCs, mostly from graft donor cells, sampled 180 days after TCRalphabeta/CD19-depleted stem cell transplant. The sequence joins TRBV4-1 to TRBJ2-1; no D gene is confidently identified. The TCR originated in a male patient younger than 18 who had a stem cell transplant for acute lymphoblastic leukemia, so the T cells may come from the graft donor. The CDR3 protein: CASSQDRAGLYNEQFF. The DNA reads TGCGCCAGCAGCCAAGATAGGGCAGGCCTCTACAATGAGCAGTTCTTC.